This T cell receptor beta chain appears in the sequencing data of a study of blood T cell repertoires in COVID-19. Study-wide background: Two negative PCRs, clearance, or symptom resolution had been documented for recovered Cohort 3 donors. Both acute and convalescent COVID-19 samples were obtained from the United States, Italy and Spain.

Methods used by the authors: Estimation of nucleated cell counts relied on the amplification of reference gene primers. The protocol was immunoSEQ multiplex PCR, while the TCRdb copy is restricted to in-frame clones and leaves out a portion. The V and J calls and clone size come from that table; D and trimming were worked out from the DNA. The sample includes a few hundred thousand clones, approximately 90% seen only once; the top ten take roughly 2%. Membership in each cohort depended on participant-reported clinical history. This TCR was sampled from a woman aged 60-70 years in a cohort exposed to, infected with or recovered from COVID-19 (not recorded which). Sequenced: PBMCs or T cells enriched from blood (not recorded which).

The CDR3 loop reads CASSRASGMTYEQYF. For the CDR3, the DNA is TGTGCCAGTAGTAGAGCTAGCGGAATGACCTACGAGCAGTACTTC. The chain recombines TRBV19 with TRBJ2-7; 7 bases agree with TRBD2. The CDR3 runs to 15 residues. V shed 4 bases and J 2 bases; nucleotides not matched to a gene: 8. CDR1 LNHDA and CDR2 SQIVND come from the germline V gene (reference sequence).